This TCR beta chain derives from a study of shared clonotypes between healthy human individuals. Background on the study: The composition of the donors was two women and a few men aged 18 to 49.

TCRdb's table, derived via immunoSEQ multiplex PCR, lists solely in-frame clones and lacks some. The sample lists 2,500,000 or so clones, around 90% occurring once. Trimming stripped 9 bases from V and 2 bases from J, with 9 bases between. The CDR3 sequence is 12 residues long. From germline, CDR1 is LNHDA and CDR2 SQIVND (reference sequence). As to this clone: The antigen remains undetermined.

General study findings and limits: Clonotypes shared by all four donors outscored non-shared clonotypes in generation probability. Sequencing depth was expected to affect clonotype sharing among donors. For naive CD4 cells, roughly 4.8% of clonotypes were shared across several donors.

The TCR was taken from a man between 18 and 35 years old in good health. The V call is TRBV19, the J call TRBJ2-3; D may be TRBD1 (6 bases). The sample taken for sequencing was naive CD4+ T cells sorted from blood. Noted subset: CD45RA+ positively selected. This CDR3 is CASRDTTDTQYF. CDR3 bases: TGTGCCAGCAGGGACACCACAGATACGCAGTATTTT.